These 27 T cell receptor beta chains came from one sample sequenced in a study of spatial heterogeneity in lung cancer. Each CDR3 protein gets one entry after TCRdb re-called the 5' RACE reads with MiXCR. The sample has around 110,000 distinct CDR3 sequences; 12% are singletons. Time point indicated: blood at routine non-recurrence follow-up after resection. Frozen PBMC, nontumor lung or tumor provided whole RNA, which was sequenced unsorted. This material consisted of PBMCs, taken at follow-up. The source of these receptors is a male donor with early-stage non-small cell lung cancer.

The chain uses TRBV2 and TRBJ1-4; unclear D gene. This CDR3 region has 14 residues. V was clipped by 5 bases and J by 8 bases, with 15 bases between them. From germline, CDR1 is SNHLY and CDR2 FYNNEI. The CDR3, as DNA: TGTGCCAGCAGTTCTTTCGGACCTAGCGAAAAACTGTTTTTT. Its protein product is CASSSFGPSEKLFF.

The gene calls are TRBV7-2 and TRBJ1-6; no clear D gene. CDR3 length: 11 residues. V was cut by 1 base and J by 14 bases, with 6 bases left in between. Germline-derived CDR1 and CDR2 are SGHTA and FQGNSA. The CDR3 reads CASSLEQSLHF. As DNA, the CDR3 is TGTGCCAGCAGCTTAGAGCAATCCCTCCACTTT.

This clonotype was picked up many times. The V and J genes are TRBV11-2 and TRBJ2-1; a possible D gene is TRBD2 (5 bases). V lost 6 bases and J lost 7, with 10 bases in between. Looked up from germline, CDR1 is SGHAT and CDR2 is FQNNGV. The CDR3 is 12 amino acids. This CDR3 reads CASRLPGNEQFF. The CDR3 DNA is TGTGCCAGCAGGCTTCCGGGAAATGAGCAGTTCTTC.

The V gene is TRBV6-5, the J gene TRBJ2-7; D may be TRBD2 (5 bases). The CDR3 is 17 amino acids. V was pared by 2 bases and J by 0 bases, with 17 bases between. Per the germline V gene, CDR1 is MNHEY and CDR2 is SVGAGI. The CDR3 is CASSYASGLGSSYEQYF. The CDR3 coding sequence is TGTGCCAGCAGTTACGCCAGCGGTCTCGGCAGCTCCTACGAGCAGTACTTC.

The CDR3 DNA follows: TGTGCCAGCAGTGAATCTTGGCAGGGGTCTTCCTACGAGCAGTACTTC. Encoded protein: CASSESWQGSSYEQYF. V usage is TRBV25-1 and J usage is TRBJ2-7, with D possibly being TRBD1 (6 bases). V was cut by 1 base and J by 1 base, with 14 bases left in between. Germline-derived CDR1 and CDR2 are MGHDK and SYGVNS. The CDR3 loop spans 16 amino acids.

V gene TRBV12-3 or TRBV12-4 combines with J gene TRBJ2-7; D not certain. V was clipped by 3 bases and J by 1 base, with 10 bases between them. The CDR3 spans 14 residues. In DNA, the CDR3 is TGTGCCAGCAGTTTCTTTGGGTATTCCTACGAGCAGTACTTC. Translated, it gives CASSFFGYSYEQYF.

The chain uses TRBV7-9 and TRBJ1-5; D possibly corresponds to TRBD1 (5 bases). The CDR3 consists of 15 residues. Trimming cost V 3 bases and J 4 bases, with 13 bases left between them. Germline V gene data show CDR1 as SEHNR and CDR2 as FQNEAQ (reference sequence). The CDR3 sequence: CASSFSGRENQPQHF. CDR3 nucleotides: TGTGCCAGCAGCTTCTCGGGGCGCGAGAATCAGCCCCAGCATTTT.

The chain recombines TRBV19 with TRBJ2-7; 9 bases are a match to TRBD1. The length of the CDR3 is 16 residues. The trim removed 4 bases at V and 0 bases at J, leaving 7 bases unmatched. CDR1 and CDR2 (germline): LNHDA, SQIVND (reference sequence). The DNA of the CDR3 is TGTGCCAGTAGTACCTCCGGGACAGGGAGCTCCTACGAGCAGTACTTC. This translates into CASSTSGTGSSYEQYF.

This clonotype was detected many times. The chain uses TRBV4-1 and TRBJ1-5, with TRBD1 as a possible D gene (6 bases). Germline V gene data show CDR1 as MGHRA and CDR2 as YSYEKL. V was trimmed by 4 bases and J by 1 base, leaving 20 bases between them. The CDR3 covers 18 residues. The CDR3 region has the DNA TGCGCCAGCAGCCCCTCGCCAACAGGGAGAATGAGCAATCAGCCCCAGCATTTT. This encodes CASSPSPTGRMSNQPQHF.

A few counts support this clonotype. The chain is built from TRBV29-1 and TRBJ2-1, with 8 bases fitting TRBD1. Germline CDR1 and CDR2: SQVTM and ANQGSEA. The V and J ends lost 7 bases and 5 bases, in that order; junction bases with no gene match: 7. There are 13 residues in the CDR3. The CDR3 DNA follows: TGCAGCGGGGCTCGGGACAGGAACAATGAGCAGTTCTTC. This codes for CSGARDRNNEQFF.

The table lists this clonotype with a few counts. This sequence joins TRBV6-2 or TRBV6-3 and TRBJ1-5; D not resolved. V lost 5 bases, J lost 7 bases, and 12 bases lay in between. Germline-derived CDR1 and CDR2 are MNHEY and SVGEGT. The CDR3 consists of 13 residues. The CDR3 sequence: CASSQDVQQPQHF. CDR3 in DNA: TGTGCCAGCAGTCAGGACGTTCAACAGCCCCAGCATTTT.

This chain links TRBV6-5 with TRBJ2-7, with 7 bases fitting TRBD1. With V trimmed by 0 bases and J by 4 bases, 6 bases remained unmatched. This CDR3 has 15 amino acids. Germline-derived CDR1 and CDR2 are MNHEY and SVGAGI. The CDR3 spells CASSYSGTELYEQYF. CDR3 nucleotide sequence: TGTGCCAGCAGTTACTCTGGGACAGAGCTTTACGAGCAGTACTTC.

This clonotype was seen many times. No conserved phenylalanine or tryptophan ends this CDR3, so it is likely a read error. Because the CDR3's place on the DNA is in doubt, the DNA is left out and the CDR3 is given as listed by TCRdb. The chain employs TRBV20-1 and TRBJ2-1; no DNA check was done on the table's D call, TRBD1. Germline V gene lookup returns CDR1 DFQATT and CDR2 SNEGSKA (reference sequence). The CDR3 length is 9 residues, termini included. The chain's CDR3 is CSASGWRSP.

Ten or more counts support this clonotype. The rearrangement uses TRBV3-1 and TRBJ2-2; D call uncertain. The germline gives CDR1 LGHDT, CDR2 YNNKEL (reference sequence). Deletions cut 1 base from V and 7 bases from J, with 16 bases between. This CDR3 is built from 16 residues. Written as DNA, the CDR3 is TGTGCCAGCAGCCAAGTTGAGAGCGTTCGCGGCGGGGAGCTGTTTTTT. This encodes CASSQVESVRGGELFF.

The chain combines TRBV18 with TRBJ1-4; TRBD1 is a possible D gene (5 bases). CDR1 is KGHSH and CDR2 is LQKENI in the germline V gene. Trimming shortened V by 1 base and J by 8 bases, and 11 bases separated the two germline ends. This CDR3 is 14 amino acids long. The CDR3 spells CASSPRGQDEKLFF. The CDR3 bases are TGTGCCAGCTCACCACGCGGACAAGACGAAAAACTGTTTTTT. Full variable domain (rest looked up from reference TRBV18 and TRBJ1-4): NAGVMQNPRHLVRRRGQEARLRCSPMKGHSHVYWYRQLPEEGLKFMVYLQKENIIDESGMPKERFSAEFPKEGPSILRIQQVVRGDSAAYFCASSPRGQDEKLFFGSGTQLSVL.

This clonotype was counted between two and nine times. This chain uses TRBV28 with TRBJ2-1; a weak D match, TRBD2 (6 bases). Germline CDR1 MDHEN, CDR2 SYDVKM. The V gene lost 6 bases and the J gene lost 15 bases, with 21 bases spanning the gap. This CDR3 region has 13 residues. CDR3: CASSNPGLYPPFF. The CDR3 nucleotides are TGTGCCAGCAGCAATCCGGGACTTTATCCTCCGTTCTTC.

About this clonotype: A single base separates this from a much larger clone, so it may be a read error. The chain carries TRBV4-3 and TRBJ1-2, with TRBD1 as a possible D gene (6 bases). From germline, CDR1 is LGHNA and CDR2 YSLEER. The CDR3 sequence is 15 residues long. CDR3 in amino acids: CASNQDRMDSTGYTF. As DNA, the CDR3 is TGCGCCAGCAACCAAGATCGGATGGACAGCACCGGCTACACCTTC.

V and J are TRBV5-1 and TRBJ2-3; D possibly corresponds to TRBD2 (6 bases). With 4 bases removed from V and 4 bases from J, the gap between germline ends came to 16 bases. This CDR3 has 15 residues. CDR1 and CDR2 from the germline V gene are SGHRS and YFSETQ. This CDR3 reads CASSPSVLEADTQYF. CDR3 DNA: TGCGCCAGCAGCCCTAGCGTCCTCGAAGCAGATACGCAGTATTTT.

This clonotype was counted ten times or more. The V and J genes are TRBV6-5 and TRBJ1-1; D uncertain. The CDR3 is 12 residues long. The V gene lost 9 bases and the J gene lost 7 bases, with 15 bases spanning the gap. Per the germline V gene, CDR1 is MNHEY and CDR2 is SVGAGI. The CDR3 is CASIVAGSEAFF. The CDR3 region has the DNA TGTGCCAGTATCGTCGCTGGCAGTGAAGCTTTCTTT.

This rearrangement joins TRBV28 to TRBJ1-5; the D gene is possibly TRBD1 (5 bases). Trimming stripped 2 bases from V and 8 bases from J, with 10 bases between. Germline V CDR1 and CDR2: MDHEN, SYDVKM. The CDR3 contains 13 residues. CDR3 nucleotide sequence: TGTGCCAGCAGTTTAGGGCAGGGTAAGCCCCAGCATTTT. It codes for CASSLGQGKPQHF.

The V gene is TRBV7-2, the J gene TRBJ2-2, with D perhaps being TRBD1 or TRBD2 (7 bases each). Deletions cut 3 bases from V and 1 base from J, with 12 bases between. The CDR3 sequence is 16 residues long. CDR1 is SGHTA and CDR2 is FQGNSA in the germline V gene. CDR3 sequence (DNA): TGTGCCAGCAGCTTCCAGGGGGGGCAGAACACCGGGGAGCTGTTTTTT. This codes for CASSFQGGQNTGELFF.

The J gene is TRBJ2-2, the V gene TRBV20-1, with TRBD1 as a possible D gene (6 bases). From germline, CDR1 is DFQATT and CDR2 SNEGSKA (reference sequence). Trimming stripped 1 base from V and 3 bases from J, with 12 bases between. The length of the CDR3 is 15 residues. CDR3 sequence reads: CSARALDSYTGELFF. As DNA, the CDR3 is TGCAGTGCTAGAGCTTTGGACAGCTACACCGGGGAGCTGTTTTTT.

The V gene is TRBV21-1, the J gene TRBJ1-5; no DNA check was done on the table's D call, TRBD1. TRBV21-1 is marked as a pseudogene. The CDR3 runs to 17 residues. CDR3 DNA: TGTGCCAGCAGCAAAAGGGAACAGGGCTACGGCCATCAGCCCCAGCATTTT. Translating gives CASSKREQGYGHQPQHF.

The table lists this clonotype with a few counts. The chain couples TRBV7-2 to TRBJ2-5; D gene uncertain. The CDR3 is 15 residues long. Germline lookup yields CDR1 SGHTA and CDR2 FQGNSA. V was shortened by 4 bases and J by 4 bases, with 16 bases between the two germline ends. CDR3 in amino acids: CASSWQVNIGETQYF. CDR3 DNA sequence: TGTGCCAGCAGCTGGCAGGTTAATATTGGAGAGACCCAGTACTTC.

This rearrangement joins TRBV29-1 to TRBJ2-1, with 12 bases identical to TRBD2. V was clipped by 4 bases and J by 7 bases; unmatched bases: 11. The germline gives CDR1 SQVTM, CDR2 ANQGSEA. The CDR3 sequence is 16 residues long. DNA for the CDR3: TGCAGCGTTGGGCTAGCGGGGGGGCAGCTCCTGAATGAGCAGTTCTTC. Amino acids: CSVGLAGGQLLNEQFF.

This clonotype was seen only a few times. This sequence joins TRBV7-9 and TRBJ1-2; TRBD1 might be the D (5 bases). Looked up from germline, CDR1 is SEHNR and CDR2 is FQNEAQ (reference sequence). Trimming removed 5 bases at V and 11 bases at J, with 21 bases between. The CDR3 has 14 amino acids. DNA of the CDR3: TGTGCCAGCAGCCCACAGGTCCTGACCTATCGGTACACCTTC. It specifies CASSPQVLTYRYTF.

This clonotype was recorded at least ten times. The chain joins TRBV5-1 to TRBJ1-4; no clear D gene. The germline gives CDR1 SGHRS, CDR2 YFSETQ. V was pared by 0 bases and J by 0 bases, with 3 bases between. The CDR3 length is 14 residues. CDR3 loop: CASSLDATNEKLFF. CDR3 coding DNA: TGCGCCAGCAGCTTGGACGCAACTAATGAAAAACTGTTTTTT.